The 31 T cell receptor beta chains presented below share a single source sample, sequenced in a study of shared clonotypes between healthy human individuals. Clones were read by immunoSEQ multiplex PCR, and TCRdb kept only the in-frame ones, dropping some. This table has around 2.5 million clones, over 85% appearing once. The sample consisted of naive CD4+ T cells from PBMCs. The subset here: CD45RA+ positively selected. The receptors originated from a man aged 18 to 35 in good health. Some clones in this sample may be carry-over from other donors' samples.

The chain uses TRBV5-6 and TRBJ1-5, with 7 bases matching TRBD1. CDR1 is SGHDT, CDR2 YYEEEE, per germline. This CDR3 comprises 16 residues. Trimming cost V 3 bases and J 0 bases; bases outside gene matches: 6. The CDR3 protein is CASSSYRGNSNQPQHF. For the CDR3, the DNA is TGTGCCAGCAGCTCGTACAGGGGTAATAGCAATCAGCCCCAGCATTTT.

The chain joins TRBV7-8 to TRBJ2-3; D is possibly TRBD2 (6 bases). The CDR3 is 14 amino acids. The germline V gene encodes CDR1 SGHVS and CDR2 FQNEAQ. Trimming removed 3 bases at V and 9 bases at J, with 16 bases between. CDR3 sequence reads: CASSFPRLASTQYF. For the CDR3, the DNA is TGTGCCAGCAGCTTTCCTCGGCTAGCGTCGACGCAGTATTTT.

This clone has only a few counts. The chain uses TRBV27 and TRBJ2-7, with TRBD1 matching over 10 bases. Trimming took 7 bases from V and 3 from J; bases not matched to a gene: 6. This CDR3 has 14 residues. Germline V gene data show CDR1 as MNHEY and CDR2 as SMNVEV (reference sequence). CDR3 loop: CASMPGQGFYEQYF. CDR3 sequence (DNA): TGTGCCAGCATGCCGGGACAGGGGTTCTACGAGCAGTACTTC.

The rearrangement joins TRBV5-5 to TRBJ2-4, with 8 nucleotides matching TRBD2. The CDR3 consists of 13 residues. The germline V gene encodes CDR1 SGHKS and CDR2 YYEKEE (reference sequence). V shed 0 bases, J shed 11 bases, and the junction held 4 bases outside the gene matches. The CDR3 region is CASSLEGSGVQYF. The CDR3 DNA follows: TGTGCCAGCAGCTTGGAGGGTAGCGGGGTTCAGTACTTC.

The chain links TRBV6-1 to TRBJ2-1; unclear D gene. Germline lookup yields CDR1 MNHNS and CDR2 SASEGT. Deletions cut 3 bases from V and 9 bases from J, with 12 bases between. CDR3 length: 13 amino acids. CDR3 protein: CASSDMEDSEQFF. In nucleotides, the CDR3 is TGTGCCAGCAGTGATATGGAAGATAGTGAGCAGTTCTTC.

The chain has TRBV25-1 and TRBJ1-1; the D is unclear. The CDR3 is 14 residues long. Germline V gene sequence: CDR1 MGHDK, CDR2 SYGVNS. The V gene lost 2 bases and the J gene lost 5 bases, with 12 bases spanning the gap. In DNA form, the CDR3 reads TGTGCCAGCAGTGAAAACGGGGAGAAGACTGAAGCTTTCTTT. The encoded protein is CASSENGEKTEAFF.

This rearrangement joins TRBV28 to TRBJ2-1, with a weak D call TRBD1 (7 bases). The CDR3 length is 15 residues. The germline V and J ends were trimmed by 2 bases and 7 bases, with 15 bases remaining between them. CDR1 MDHEN and CDR2 SYDVKM come from the germline V gene. The CDR3 here is CASSLRQGGLNEQFF. The CDR3 DNA sequence: TGTGCCAGCAGTTTAAGACAGGGAGGTCTAAATGAGCAGTTCTTC.

The rearrangement links TRBV5-8 to TRBJ1-5; D is uncertain. V lost 5 bases and J lost 4, with 13 bases in between. The germline gives CDR1 SGHTS, CDR2 YDEGEE. This CDR3 is 14 amino acids long. CDR3 sequence reads: CASSLRAHNQPQHF. The CDR3 nucleotides are TGTGCCAGCAGTCTCCGGGCCCATAATCAGCCCCAGCATTTT.

Here the CDR3 DNA reads TGCAGCGTTGGGGGACTAGCGGGAGGGCCCCATTTCTTC. It encodes CSVGGLAGGPHFF. The chain recombines TRBV29-1 with TRBJ2-1, with TRBD2 matching 16 bases. This CDR3 comprises 13 residues. Germline lookup yields CDR1 SQVTM and CDR2 ANQGSEA. J was trimmed by 16 bases and V by 4 bases; bases with no gene match: 7.

The V call is TRBV7-3, the J call TRBJ2-7, with D tentatively TRBD1 or TRBD2 (6 bases each). Trimming removed 5 bases from V and 4 bases from J, with 18 bases in between. Germline lookup yields CDR1 SGHTA and CDR2 FQGTGA. The CDR3 runs to 15 residues. The CDR3 sequence: CASSPLGGGPYEQYF. The CDR3 DNA reads as TGTGCCAGCAGCCCCCTCGGAGGGGGGCCTTACGAGCAGTACTTC. The variable domain in full, completed from reference TRBV7-3 and TRBJ2-7, reads GAGVSQTPSNKVTEKGKYVELRCDPISGHTALYWYRQSLGQGPEFLIYFQGTGAADDSGLPNDRFFAVRPEGSVSTLKIQRTERGDSAVYLCASSPLGGGPYEQYFGPGTRLTVT.

The chain couples TRBV15 to TRBJ2-7; either TRBD1 or TRBD2 may supply D (6 bases each). Germline V lookup: CDR1 LNHNV, CDR2 YYDKDF (reference sequence). Trimming stripped 0 bases from V and 6 bases from J, with 24 bases between. This CDR3 has 18 amino acids. CDR3 nucleotide sequence: TGTGCCACCAGCAGAGATAAATCCCGAATAGGAAGGGGGGCCGAGCAGTACTTC. Its protein is CATSRDKSRIGRGAEQYF.

The CDR3 DNA reads as TGCGCCAGCACCTATCTAGCGGGAGGTATAAATGAGCAGTTCTTC. Translation gives CASTYLAGGINEQFF. This chain links TRBV5-1 with TRBJ2-1; 11 bases line up with TRBD2. This CDR3 contains 15 residues. CDR1 SGHRS and CDR2 YFSETQ come from the germline V gene. V lost 6 bases, J lost 7 bases, and 9 bases stayed unmatched.

The rearrangement joins TRBV5-5 to TRBJ2-3, with D hard to call. The CDR3 covers 13 residues. The germline V gene has CDR1 SGHKS and CDR2 YYEKEE (reference sequence). V was clipped by 2 bases and J by 2 bases, with 6 bases between them. CDR3 in DNA: TGTGCCAGCAGCTTACAGAACACAGATACGCAGTATTTT. This encodes CASSLQNTDTQYF.

The chain has TRBV9 and TRBJ2-3; a weak D match, TRBD1 (5 bases). The V end lost 2 bases, the J end lost 1 base, and 17 bases lay between the germline ends. Germline CDR1 is SGDLS and CDR2 is YYNGEE. This CDR3 has 17 amino acids. For the CDR3, the DNA is TGTGCCAGCAGCGTGGGCATGGCTAGGGGTCGCACAGATACGCAGTATTTT. Amino acid sequence: CASSVGMARGRTDTQYF.

CDR3 residues: CASSLSWVEEETQYF. The CDR3 DNA sequence: TGTGCCAGCAGTTTATCATGGGTAGAGGAAGAGACCCAGTACTTC. The chain joins TRBV27 to TRBJ2-5; no clear D gene. Germline lookup yields CDR1 MNHEY and CDR2 SMNVEV (reference sequence). CDR3 length: 15 residues. The germline V and J ends were trimmed by 0 bases and 3 bases, with 11 bases remaining between them.

The gene calls are TRBV11-3 and TRBJ2-7; 12 nucleotides line up with TRBD2. Germline V CDR1 and CDR2: SGHNT, YENEEA. The CDR3 has 16 amino acids. Trimming took 5 bases from V and 1 from J; bases not matched to a gene: 6. CDR3 coding DNA: TGTGCCAGCAGCGTCGACGGGACTAGCGGGTCCTACGAGCAGTACTTC. Protein product: CASSVDGTSGSYEQYF.

This chain joins TRBV10-3 and TRBJ1-6; D call uncertain. V shed 2 bases and J shed 6 bases, with 8 bases lying between them. The CDR3 contains 14 residues. Germline values: CDR1 ENHRY, CDR2 SYGVKD. CDR3 coding DNA: TGTGCCATCAGTGAGCCGGGTCTTAATTCACCCCTCCACTTT. Protein product: CAISEPGLNSPLHF.

V usage is TRBV7-6 and J usage is TRBJ1-5, with D unresolved. This CDR3 has 14 residues. Trimming stripped 5 bases from V and 3 bases from J, with 11 bases between. Germline CDR1 reads SGHVS; CDR2 reads FNYEAQ. The DNA of the CDR3 is TGTGCCAGCAGCCGTGCCGGAACCAATCAGCCCCAGCATTTT. Its translation: CASSRAGTNQPQHF. The complete variable domain, with remaining parts taken from reference TRBV7-6 and TRBJ1-5, reads GAGVSQSPRYKVTKRGQDVALRCDPISGHVSLYWYRQALGQGPEFLTYFNYEAQQDKSGLPNDRFSAERPEGSISTLTIQRTEQRDSAMYRCASSRAGTNQPQHFGDGTRLSIL.

This clone was observed once. The chain combines TRBV5-1 with TRBJ2-5; D gene uncertain. V was cut by 4 bases and J by 1 base, with 11 bases left in between. The germline V gene encodes CDR1 SGHRS and CDR2 YFSETQ. CDR3 length: 14 residues. The CDR3 protein is CASSQRQSQETQYF. The CDR3 DNA is TGCGCCAGCAGCCAACGCCAGTCCCAAGAGACCCAGTACTTC. The full variable domain, with the rest looked up from reference TRBV5-1 and TRBJ2-5, is KAGVTQTPRYLIKTRGQQVTLSCSPISGHRSVSWYQQTPGQGLQFLFEYFSETQRNKGNFPGRFSGRQFSNSRSEMNVSTLELGDSALYLCASSQRQSQETQYFGPGTRLLVL.

The chain is built from TRBV5-1 and TRBJ1-4; D remains ambiguous. CDR1 is SGHRS and CDR2 is YFSETQ in the germline V gene. V dropped 0 bases and J dropped 7 bases, with 10 bases sitting between them. The CDR3 consists of 14 residues. DNA of the CDR3: TGCGCCAGCAGCTTGGTGGGTCCCCCTGAAAAACTGTTTTTT. It encodes CASSLVGPPEKLFF.

Concerning this clone itself: Other DNA variants within this sample encode the same CDR3. The gene calls are TRBV5-4 and TRBJ2-3; tentatively, D is TRBD2 (6 bases). The V end lost 1 base, the J end lost 6 bases, and 9 bases lay between the germline ends. Germline V lookup: CDR1 SGHNT, CDR2 YYREEE (reference sequence). This CDR3 spans 13 amino acids. The CDR3, as DNA: TGTGCCAGCAGCTTGAGTCTAGCGGATACGCAGTATTTT. It yields the protein CASSLSLADTQYF.

V usage is TRBV6-5 and J usage is TRBJ2-1; D might be TRBD2 (5 bases). This CDR3 is built from 15 residues. The V end was cut by 2 bases, the J end by 2 bases, with 10 bases between. Germline V CDR1 and CDR2: MNHEY, SVGAGI. The CDR3 DNA reads as TGTGCCAGCAGTTACGGAGCGGCGACCTACAATGAGCAGTTCTTC. This sequence encodes CASSYGAATYNEQFF.

The genes are TRBV5-1 and TRBJ1-1; TRBD1 aligns across 8 bases. The CDR3 extends over 15 amino acids. Germline lookup yields CDR1 SGHRS and CDR2 YFSETQ. V lost 4 bases and J lost 4; bases outside the gene matches: 9. CDR3 region: CASSLQTGVSTEAFF. As DNA, the CDR3 is TGCGCCAGCAGCCTACAGACAGGGGTCTCCACTGAAGCTTTCTTT.

Points on this clone: A junction end diverges from the germline sequence, so it may reflect a read error. The chain carries TRBV28 and TRBJ2-7; maybe TRBD1 (6 bases). CDR1 and CDR2 from the germline V gene are MDHEN and SYDVKM. CDR3 length equals 11 residues. The CDR3 is CTHGRGHEQYF. As DNA, the CDR3 is TGCACCCACGGCAGGGGCCACGAGCAGTACTTC.

The CDR3 DNA reads TGTGCCAGCAGCGTAAACGACGGGACACCGAGAAAAGAGACCCAGTACTTC. Its translation is CASSVNDGTPRKETQYF. The rearrangement links TRBV21-1 to TRBJ2-5; the D call TRBD1 from the table was never checked on the DNA. TRBV21-1 counts as a pseudogene. The CDR3 is 17 residues long.

The DNA for the CDR3 is TGTGCCAGCAGCCAACCGGAACGGGAGGTCTACGAGCAGTACTTC. It yields the protein CASSQPEREVYEQYF. The J gene is TRBJ2-7, the V gene TRBV4-2; TRBD2 aligns across 7 bases. J lost 3 bases, V lost 2 bases, and 7 bases had no gene match. Germline values: CDR1 LGHNA, CDR2 YNFKEQ. This CDR3 has 15 amino acids.

This clone was seen just once. Other nucleotide sequences in the sample specify the same CDR3. V and J are TRBV19 and TRBJ2-1; D gene ambiguous. CDR1 and CDR2 from the germline V gene are LNHDA and SQIVND (reference sequence). The CDR3 length is 12 residues. V was trimmed by 5 bases and J by 3 bases, leaving 5 bases between them. The CDR3, as DNA: TGTGCCAGTAGTCAATTCTACAATGAGCAGTTCTTC. Translated: CASSQFYNEQFF.

J is TRBJ1-1 and V is TRBV6-5, with 8 nucleotides matching TRBD1. The CDR3 has 15 residues. Trimming cost V 6 bases and J 5 bases; bases outside gene matches: 11. Per germline, CDR1 MNHEY and CDR2 SVGAGI. CDR3 in amino acids: CASSSTGQGRTEAFF. In nucleotides, the CDR3 is TGTGCCAGCAGCTCGACTGGACAGGGAAGGACTGAAGCTTTCTTT.

The V and J genes are TRBV5-4 and TRBJ1-2, with 7 bases fitting TRBD1. The CDR3 extends over 15 amino acids. Germline assignment: CDR1 SGHNT and CDR2 YYREEE (reference sequence). The J segment lost 8 bases and the V segment lost 0 bases, leaving 10 bases of the junction unmatched. CDR3 sequence (DNA): TGTGCCAGCAGCTTGGACGCCAGGGGGACGAAGGGCTACACCTTC. Its translation is CASSLDARGTKGYTF. Full variable domain (rest looked up from reference TRBV5-4 and TRBJ1-2): ETGVTQSPTHLIKTRGQQVTLRCSSQSGHNTVSWYQQALGQGPQFIFQYYREEENGRGNFPPRFSGLQFPNYSSELNVNALELDDSALYLCASSLDARGTKGYTFGSGTRLTVV.

The chain uses TRBV2 and TRBJ1-1; D call uncertain. Trimming cost V 5 bases and J 11 bases, with 12 bases left between them. Germline assignment: CDR1 SNHLY and CDR2 FYNNEI. This CDR3 comprises 11 residues. The DNA of the CDR3 is TGTGCCAGCAGTACACGGGGAATCGCTTTCTTT. Protein sequence: CASSTRGIAFF.

The CDR3 is CSGTYNEQFF. Here the CDR3 DNA reads TGCAGCGGGACATACAATGAGCAGTTCTTC. The rearrangement uses TRBV29-1 and TRBJ2-1; possibly TRBD1 for D (5 bases). Trimming removed 7 bases from V and 4 bases from J, with 5 bases in between. The CDR3 consists of 10 residues. Looked up from germline, CDR1 is SQVTM and CDR2 is ANQGSEA.